This TCR beta chain is drawn from a study of blood T cells in healthy people across ages. Study conclusions and caveats: The study could not conclusively compare naive and antigen-experienced cells, given its unsorted PBMCs. More naive CD4+ cells and higher diversity marked long-lived donors relative to aged donors.

Primed by a sample-barcoded 5' primer and a J-beta primer mix, a second PCR proceeded for roughly 6 to 12 cycles. The template-switch adaptor, which had 12 random nucleotides, put a tag on each cDNA molecule. TCRdb itself ran the 5' RACE reads through MiXCR, one entry per CDR3 protein. Here the sample spans 1.5 million to 2 million distinct CDR3 sequences, about 50% being singletons. Germline V gene data show CDR1 as SQVTM and CDR2 as ANQGSEA. V shed 3 bases and J 2 bases; nucleotides not matched to a gene: 11. The CDR3 contains 16 residues. Concerning this clonotype: Its antigen is unidentified.

The sequenced material came from blood. The rearrangement links TRBV29-1 to TRBJ1-2, with 8 bases that match TRBD1. This receptor was obtained from a woman in her thirties or forties in good health. CDR3 nucleotide sequence: TGCAGCGTTGATAACAGGGGGATAAGCGTCAACTATGGCTACACCTTC. Translation gives CSVDNRGISVNYGYTF. The entire variable domain, with the rest obtained from reference TRBV29-1 and TRBJ1-2, is as follows: SAVISQKPSRDICQRGTSLTIQCQVDSQVTMMFWYRQQPGQSLTLIATANQGSEATYESGFVIDKFPISRPNLTFSTLTVSNMSPEDSSIYLCSVDNRGISVNYGYTFGSGTRLTVV.